This T cell receptor beta chain came from a study of blood T cells in healthy people across ages. The CDR3 sequence is 14 residues long. The ends lost 7 bases at V and 5 bases at J; junction bases unmatched: 10. CDR1 is SQVTM, CDR2 ANQGSEA, per germline. It was with a sample-barcoded 5' primer and a J-beta primer mix that a second PCR of about 6 to 11 cycles was run. No fewer than 2.5 million CDR3-containing paired-end reads came from each sample. Using its own MiXCR run on the 5' RACE reads, TCRdb lists one record per CDR3 protein. Of roughly 720,000 distinct CDR3 sequences in the sample, 53% were seen once.

The chain links TRBV29-1 to TRBJ1-2, with TRBD1 matching over 10 bases. This sequence was found in a man at least 80 years old in good health. The material sequenced was blood. The CDR3 nucleotides read TGCAGCGGGTTGGAGGGACAGGGGAGATATGGCTACACCTTC. Translating it yields CSGLEGQGRYGYTF.